Presented here are 2 T cell receptor beta chains from one specimen sequenced in a study of blood T cells in healthy people across ages. With a J-beta primer mix and a sample-barcoded 5' primer, a second PCR ran 7 to 11 cycles. TCRdb re-called the 5' RACE reads with MiXCR, one entry per CDR3 protein. The sample lists roughly 800,000 distinct CDR3 sequences, 30% to 45% occurring once. The sequenced sample was blood. The receptors come from a man aged 18 to 29 in good health.

The chain combines TRBV6-6 with TRBJ1-1, with 7 bases aligning to TRBD1. CDR1 and CDR2 (germline): MNHNY, SVGAGI (reference sequence). Trimming cost V 2 bases and J 4 bases; bases outside gene matches: 4. The CDR3 length is 14 residues. CDR3 amino acids: CASSYLDRTTEAFF. In DNA, the CDR3 is TGTGCCAGCAGTTACCTGGACAGGACCACTGAAGCTTTCTTT.

This clonotype was seen a few times. This rearrangement joins TRBV6-1 to TRBJ1-5; 7 bases map to TRBD1. Germline V gene sequence: CDR1 MNHNS, CDR2 SASEGT. The V and J ends lost 2 bases and 4 bases, in that order; junction bases with no gene match: 5. The CDR3 spans 15 residues. CDR3 in amino acids: CASSERGQTNQPQHF. CDR3 DNA sequence: TGTGCCAGCAGTGAAAGGGGACAGACTAATCAGCCCCAGCATTTT.